These 14 T cell receptor beta chains share one sample of origin, sequenced in a study of cytomegalovirus exposure and HLA in healthy donors (dated by TCRdb to about 2017). To prepare the library, the immunoSEQ multiplex PCR assay was applied. A mixture of 60 forward primers for TCR Vbeta segments and 13 reverse primers for TCR Jbeta segments was used in the multiplex PCR. TCRdb's version of the immuneACCESS table is confined to in-frame rearrangements and falls short of the full clone set. An unresolved V gene accounts for under half of the shortfall where checked; the remainder is of unknown origin. The sample table holds about 200,000 clones, of which more than 65% were seen once. In total, the top ten clones hold about 1.5% of the sample. The sequencing sample was made of PBMCs. The receptors stem from a man aged 45-65 years in good health and CMV-seronegative.

The gene calls are TRBV10-3 and TRBJ2-3; perhaps TRBD2 as D (5 bases). Trimming pared 11 bases from V and 0 bases from J, leaving 15 bases between. This CDR3 comprises 14 residues. Germline V lookup: CDR1 ENHRY, CDR2 SYGVKD. Here the CDR3 DNA reads TGTGCCGTTTCTCCGGGGTTTAGCACAGATACGCAGTATTTT. Protein sequence: CAVSPGFSTDTQYF.

The chain employs TRBV9 and TRBJ2-1; 9 positions match TRBD2. Germline CDR1 reads SGDLS; CDR2 reads YYNGEE. V shed 3 bases and J 8 bases; nucleotides not matched to a gene: 9. This CDR3 region has 15 residues. The CDR3 loop reads CASSGISGSTDEQFF. The CDR3 coding sequence is TGTGCCAGCAGCGGAATTAGCGGGAGCACGGATGAGCAGTTCTTC.

The chain is built from TRBV5-6 and TRBJ2-7; D is undetermined. Germline CDR1 SGHDT, CDR2 YYEEEE. V gave up 4 bases and J gave up 3 bases, with 20 bases separating them. This CDR3 has 16 residues. As DNA, the CDR3 is TGTGCCAGCAGCACGACCGCAGCGCGAAATTTCTACGAGCAGTACTTC. Encoded protein: CASSTTAARNFYEQYF.

The gene calls are TRBV18 and TRBJ1-3; D unclear. Germline V lookup: CDR1 KGHSH, CDR2 LQKENI. Trimming stripped 3 bases from V and 0 bases from J, with 6 bases between. The CDR3 is 14 residues long. In DNA, the CDR3 is TGTGCCAGCTCACCGAGCTACTCTGGAAACACCATATATTTT. This gives the protein CASSPSYSGNTIYF.

The chain joins TRBV5-1 to TRBJ2-5; TRBD1 agrees at 7 bases. The CDR3 has 14 amino acids. V shed 4 bases and J 5 bases; nucleotides not matched to a gene: 8. Per germline, CDR1 SGHRS and CDR2 YFSETQ. CDR3 in amino acids: CASSRTWTGETQYF. The CDR3 DNA follows: TGCGCCAGCAGCAGAACCTGGACAGGCGAGACCCAGTACTTC.

The rearrangement joins TRBV29-1 to TRBJ2-4; TRBD1 matches 10 bases. Germline assignment: CDR1 SQVTM and CDR2 ANQGSEA. The CDR3 extends over 16 amino acids. The trim removed 4 bases at V and 0 bases at J, leaving 6 bases unmatched. In DNA form, the CDR3 reads TGCAGCGTTGGGGACAGGGGTTCTCTAGCCAAAAACATTCAGTACTTC. Amino acid sequence: CSVGDRGSLAKNIQYF.

The chain is built from TRBV2 and TRBJ2-7; no definite D call. Germline CDR1 SNHLY, CDR2 FYNNEI. The ends were cut back, 6 bases at V and 3 bases at J, with 15 bases in the middle. CDR3 size: 14 residues. In DNA, the CDR3 is TGTGCCAGCAGCGGATTACTCACTATCTACGAGCAGTACTTC. Residues: CASSGLLTIYEQYF.

The chain links TRBV9 to TRBJ1-3; 7 bases are shared with TRBD1. Germline-derived CDR1 and CDR2 are SGDLS and YYNGEE. This CDR3 has 19 residues. With 0 bases clipped from V and 0 bases from J, the junction kept 12 bases outside the gene matches. DNA for the CDR3: TGTGCCAGCAGCGTAGAAGGGGGCGGTCCGGTTCTCTCTGGAAACACCATATATTTT. Translating gives CASSVEGGGPVLSGNTIYF.

There are a few counts of this clone. DNA of the CDR3: TGTGCCAGCTCACCGGCGGAAGGAAAACTGTTTTTT. It translates to CASSPAEGKLFF. The chain recombines TRBV18 with TRBJ1-4; D unresolved. The CDR3 is 12 residues long. Germline V gene sequence: CDR1 KGHSH, CDR2 LQKENI. Trimming removed 3 bases from V and 10 bases from J, with 9 bases in between. The full variable domain, in which reference TRBV18 and TRBJ1-4 provide the parts outside the CDR3, is NAGVMQNPRHLVRRRGQEARLRCSPMKGHSHVYWYRQLPEEGLKFMVYLQKENIIDESGMPKERFSAEFPKEGPSILRIQQVVRGDSAAYFCASSPAEGKLFFGSGTQLSVL.

This clone was counted only a few times. V usage is TRBV5-1 and J usage is TRBJ2-1, with D maybe TRBD2 (6 bases). Germline loops: CDR1 SGHRS, CDR2 YFSETQ. This CDR3 has 12 residues. V was cut by 6 bases and J by 7 bases, with 11 bases left in between. The CDR3 DNA is TGCGCCAGCACCCCGGAGGGGAATGAGCAGTTCTTC. Protein: CASTPEGNEQFF.

The chain couples TRBV25-1 to TRBJ2-5, with 8 bases identical to TRBD1. CDR1 MGHDK and CDR2 SYGVNS come from the germline V gene. V trimming: 1 base; J trimming: 1 base; junction bases outside the gene matches: 2. The CDR3 contains 15 residues. For the CDR3, the DNA is TGTGCCAGCAGTGAATCAGGACAGGGCCAAGAGACCCAGTACTTC. Its protein is CASSESGQGQETQYF. Full variable domain (missing parts from reference TRBV25-1 and TRBJ2-5): EADIYQTPRYLVIGTGKKITLECSQTMGHDKMYWYQQDPGMELHLIHYSYGVNSTEKGDLSSESTVSRIRTEHFPLTLESARPSHTSQYLCASSESGQGQETQYFGPGTRLLVL.

V usage is TRBV6-1 and J usage is TRBJ2-5; weak D call: TRBD2 (5 bases). Germline V CDR1 and CDR2: MNHNS, SASEGT. This CDR3 is built from 14 residues. V lost 5 bases and J lost 11, with 21 bases in between. The chain's CDR3 is CASSRDRDLGEQYF. The DNA of the CDR3 is TGTGCCAGCAGTCGAGACCGCGATCTCGGGGAGCAGTACTTC.

The rearrangement joins TRBV27 to TRBJ1-2, with TRBD1 matching 9 bases. This CDR3 region has 14 residues. V gave up 6 bases and J gave up 6 bases; unmatched junction bases: 8. Looked up from germline, CDR1 is MNHEY and CDR2 is SMNVEV (reference sequence). The CDR3 loop reads CASRGQGRNNGYTF. CDR3 sequence (DNA): TGTGCCAGCAGGGGACAGGGCAGGAATAATGGCTACACCTTC.

The chain recombines TRBV25-1 with TRBJ2-5, with 11 positions matching TRBD1. The germline CDR1 and CDR2 sequences are MGHDK and SYGVNS. The CDR3 runs to 16 residues. J was trimmed by 5 bases and V by 2 bases; bases with no gene match: 7. This CDR3 reads CASSEMRTGGVETQYF. The CDR3 nucleotides are TGTGCCAGCAGTGAAATGAGGACAGGGGGCGTGGAGACCCAGTACTTC.